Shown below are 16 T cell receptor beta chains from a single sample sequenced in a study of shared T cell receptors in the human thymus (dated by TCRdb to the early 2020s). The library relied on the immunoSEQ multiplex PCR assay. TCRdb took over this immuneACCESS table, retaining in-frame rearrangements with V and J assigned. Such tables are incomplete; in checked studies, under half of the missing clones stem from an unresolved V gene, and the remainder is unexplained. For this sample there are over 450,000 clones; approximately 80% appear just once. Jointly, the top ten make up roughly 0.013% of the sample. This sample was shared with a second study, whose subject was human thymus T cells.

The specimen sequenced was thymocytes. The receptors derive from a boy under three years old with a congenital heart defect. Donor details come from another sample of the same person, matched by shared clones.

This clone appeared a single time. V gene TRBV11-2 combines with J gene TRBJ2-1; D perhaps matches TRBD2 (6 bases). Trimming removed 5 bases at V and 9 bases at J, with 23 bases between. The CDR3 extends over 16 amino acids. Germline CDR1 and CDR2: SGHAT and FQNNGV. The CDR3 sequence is CASSPLGGGVRGEQFF. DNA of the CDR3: TGTGCCAGCAGCCCCCTGGGAGGAGGGGTTCGTGGTGAGCAGTTCTTC.

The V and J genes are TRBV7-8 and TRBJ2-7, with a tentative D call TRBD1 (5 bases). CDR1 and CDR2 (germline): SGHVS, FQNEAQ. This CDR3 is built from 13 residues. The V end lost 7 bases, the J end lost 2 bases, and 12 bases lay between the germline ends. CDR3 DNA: TGTGCCAGCACCACCAGGGCCACCTACGAGCAGTACTTC. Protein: CASTTRATYEQYF. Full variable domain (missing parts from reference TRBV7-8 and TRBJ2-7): GAGVSQSPRYKVAKRGQDVALRCDPISGHVSLFWYQQALGQGPEFLTYFQNEAQLDKSGLPSDRFFAERPEGSVSTLKIQRTQQEDSAVYLCASTTRATYEQYFGPGTRLTVT.

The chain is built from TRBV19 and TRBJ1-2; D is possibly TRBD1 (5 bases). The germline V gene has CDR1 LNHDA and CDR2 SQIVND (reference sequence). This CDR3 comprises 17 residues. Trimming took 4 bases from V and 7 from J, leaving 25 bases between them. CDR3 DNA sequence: TGTGCCAGTAGTACCGAGATTCGGGGGATCTCCCTACTTGGCTACACCTTC. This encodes CASSTEIRGISLLGYTF.

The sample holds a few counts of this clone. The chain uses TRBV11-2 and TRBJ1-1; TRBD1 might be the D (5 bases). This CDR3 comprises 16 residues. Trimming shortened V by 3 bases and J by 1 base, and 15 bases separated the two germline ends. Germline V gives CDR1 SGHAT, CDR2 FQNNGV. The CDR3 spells CASSFKDRRENTEAFF. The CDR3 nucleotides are TGTGCCAGCAGCTTCAAAGACAGAAGGGAGAACACTGAAGCTTTCTTT.

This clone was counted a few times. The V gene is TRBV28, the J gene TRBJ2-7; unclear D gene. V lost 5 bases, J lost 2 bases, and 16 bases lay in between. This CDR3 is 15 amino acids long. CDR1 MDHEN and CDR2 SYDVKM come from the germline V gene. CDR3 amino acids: CASSPKRRVAYEQYF. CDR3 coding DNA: TGTGCCAGCAGTCCCAAAAGACGGGTCGCCTACGAGCAGTACTTC.

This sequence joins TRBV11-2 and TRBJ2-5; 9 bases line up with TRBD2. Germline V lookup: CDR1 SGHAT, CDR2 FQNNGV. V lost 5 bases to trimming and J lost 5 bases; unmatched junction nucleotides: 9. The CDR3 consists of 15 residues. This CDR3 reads CASSRSGGPGETQYF. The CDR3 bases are TGTGCCAGCAGCCGGAGCGGGGGGCCGGGGGAGACCCAGTACTTC.

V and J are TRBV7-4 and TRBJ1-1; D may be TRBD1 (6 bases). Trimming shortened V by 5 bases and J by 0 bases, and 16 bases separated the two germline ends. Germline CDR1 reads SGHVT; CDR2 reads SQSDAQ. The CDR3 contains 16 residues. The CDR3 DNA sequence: TGTGCCAGCAGCCTCCCCGAGGGGGATCTGAACACTGAAGCTTTCTTT. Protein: CASSLPEGDLNTEAFF. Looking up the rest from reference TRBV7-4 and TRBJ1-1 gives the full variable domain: GAGVSQSPRYKVAKRGRDVALRCDSISGHVTLYWYRQTLGQGSEVLTYSQSDAQRDKSGRPSGRFSAERPERSVSTLKIQRTEQGDSAVYLCASSLPEGDLNTEAFFGQGTRLTVV.

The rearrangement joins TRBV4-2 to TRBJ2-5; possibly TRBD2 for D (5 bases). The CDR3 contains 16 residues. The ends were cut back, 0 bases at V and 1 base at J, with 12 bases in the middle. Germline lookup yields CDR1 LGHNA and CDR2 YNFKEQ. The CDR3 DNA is TGTGCCAGCAGCCAAGAAGGATCGGGGTCCCAAGAGACCCAGTACTTC. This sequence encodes CASSQEGSGSQETQYF.

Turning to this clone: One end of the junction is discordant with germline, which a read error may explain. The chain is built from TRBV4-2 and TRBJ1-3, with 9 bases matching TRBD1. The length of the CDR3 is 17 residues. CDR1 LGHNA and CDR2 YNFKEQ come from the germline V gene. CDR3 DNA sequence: TGTGCCAGCAGCCTCCGGGACAGGGATACCTCTGGGAACACCATATATTTT. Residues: CASSLRDRDTSGNTIYF.

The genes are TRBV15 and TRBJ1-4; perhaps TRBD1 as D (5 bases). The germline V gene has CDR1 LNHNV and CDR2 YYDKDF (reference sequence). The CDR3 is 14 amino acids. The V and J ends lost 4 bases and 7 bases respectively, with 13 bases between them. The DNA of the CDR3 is TGTGCCACCAGCAAACAAGGGGCCTTTGAAAAACTGTTTTTT. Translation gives CATSKQGAFEKLFF.

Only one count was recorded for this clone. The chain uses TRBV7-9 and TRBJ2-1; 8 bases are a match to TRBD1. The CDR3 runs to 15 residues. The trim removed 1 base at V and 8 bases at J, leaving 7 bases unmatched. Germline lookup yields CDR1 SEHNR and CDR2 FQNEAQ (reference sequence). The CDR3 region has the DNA TGTGCCAGCAGCTTAGTCCAGGGGGCCAGGGATGAGCAGTTCTTC. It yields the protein CASSLVQGARDEQFF.

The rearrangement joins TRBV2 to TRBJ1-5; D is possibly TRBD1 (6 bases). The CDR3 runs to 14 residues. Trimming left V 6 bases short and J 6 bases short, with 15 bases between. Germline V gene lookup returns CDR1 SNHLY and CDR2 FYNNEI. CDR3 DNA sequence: TGTGCCAGCAGAAGACAGGCGTCGGCTCAGCCCCAGCATTTT. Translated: CASRRQASAQPQHF.

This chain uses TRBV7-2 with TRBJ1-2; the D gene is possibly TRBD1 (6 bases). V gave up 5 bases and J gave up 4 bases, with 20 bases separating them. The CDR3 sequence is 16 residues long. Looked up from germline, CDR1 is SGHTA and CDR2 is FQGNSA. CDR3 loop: CASSPFRASDSYGYTF. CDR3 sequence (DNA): TGTGCCAGCAGCCCCTTTCGGGCCTCGGACAGCTATGGCTACACCTTC.

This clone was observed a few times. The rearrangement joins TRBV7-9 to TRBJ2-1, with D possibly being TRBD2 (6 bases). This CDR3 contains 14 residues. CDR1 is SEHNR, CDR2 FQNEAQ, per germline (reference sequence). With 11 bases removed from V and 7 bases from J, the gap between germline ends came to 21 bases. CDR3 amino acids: CAWLASARWNEQFF. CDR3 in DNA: TGTGCCTGGTTGGCTAGCGCTCGTTGGAATGAGCAGTTCTTC.

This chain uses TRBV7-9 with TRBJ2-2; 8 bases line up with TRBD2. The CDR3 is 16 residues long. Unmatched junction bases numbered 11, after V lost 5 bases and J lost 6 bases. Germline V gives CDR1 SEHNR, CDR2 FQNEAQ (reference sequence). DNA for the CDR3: TGTGCCAGCAGCCCCCGGCGGGGGGCATCTGCCGGGGAGCTGTTTTTT. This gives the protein CASSPRRGASAGELFF.

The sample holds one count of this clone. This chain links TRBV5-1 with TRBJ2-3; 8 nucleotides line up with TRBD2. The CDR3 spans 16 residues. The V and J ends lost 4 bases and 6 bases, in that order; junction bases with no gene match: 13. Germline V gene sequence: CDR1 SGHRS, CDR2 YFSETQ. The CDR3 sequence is CASSEEAGVSSDTQYF. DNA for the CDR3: TGCGCCAGCAGCGAGGAAGCGGGAGTATCGTCCGATACGCAGTATTTT.